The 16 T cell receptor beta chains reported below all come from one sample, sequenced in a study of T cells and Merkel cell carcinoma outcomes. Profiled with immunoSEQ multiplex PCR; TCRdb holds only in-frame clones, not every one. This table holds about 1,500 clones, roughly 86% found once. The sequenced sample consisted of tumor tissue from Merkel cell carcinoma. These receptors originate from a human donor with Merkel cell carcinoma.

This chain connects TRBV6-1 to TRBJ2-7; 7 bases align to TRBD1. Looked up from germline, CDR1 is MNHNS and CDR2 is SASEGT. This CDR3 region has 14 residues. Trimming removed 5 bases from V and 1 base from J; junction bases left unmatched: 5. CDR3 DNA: TGTGCCAGCAGTAAGAGGACAGGTTCCTACGAGCAGTACTTC. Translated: CASSKRTGSYEQYF.

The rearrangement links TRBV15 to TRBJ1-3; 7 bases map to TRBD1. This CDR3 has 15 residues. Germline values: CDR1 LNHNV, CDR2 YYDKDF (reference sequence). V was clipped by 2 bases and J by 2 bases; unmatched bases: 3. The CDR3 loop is CATSRKGTAGNTIYF. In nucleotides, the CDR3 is TGTGCCACCAGCAGAAAAGGGACAGCTGGAAACACCATATATTTT.

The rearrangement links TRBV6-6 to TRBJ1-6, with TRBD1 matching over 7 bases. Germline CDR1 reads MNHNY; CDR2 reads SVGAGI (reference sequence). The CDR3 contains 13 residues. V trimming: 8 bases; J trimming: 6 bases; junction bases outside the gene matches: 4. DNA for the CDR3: TGTGCCAGCCAGACAGGGAGTAATTCACCCCTCCACTTT. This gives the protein CASQTGSNSPLHF.

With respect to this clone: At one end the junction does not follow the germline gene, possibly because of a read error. The CDR3 loop is CASSLAPGTQGYTF. The CDR3 DNA reads TGTGCTAGCAGCTTAGCCCCCGGGACTCAGGGCTACACCTTC. V and J are TRBV7-9 and TRBJ1-2; the D gene is possibly TRBD1 (5 bases). The CDR3 contains 14 residues. Germline V CDR1 and CDR2: SEHNR, FQNEAQ (reference sequence).

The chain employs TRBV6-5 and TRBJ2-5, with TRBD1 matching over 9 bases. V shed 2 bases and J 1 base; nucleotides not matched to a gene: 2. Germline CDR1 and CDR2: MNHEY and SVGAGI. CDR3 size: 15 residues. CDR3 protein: CASSYGTGIQETQYF. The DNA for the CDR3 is TGTGCCAGCAGTTACGGGACAGGGATCCAAGAGACCCAGTACTTC.

The CDR3 loop reads CASSPQGLSATNEKLFF. The CDR3 coding sequence is TGTGCCAGCAGCCCCCAGGGTCTCTCGGCAACTAATGAAAAACTGTTTTTT. V usage is TRBV4-2 and J usage is TRBJ1-4; weak D call: TRBD1 (5 bases). CDR3 size: 17 residues. The germline V gene has CDR1 LGHNA and CDR2 YNFKEQ. With 4 bases removed from V and 0 bases from J, the gap between germline ends came to 15 bases.

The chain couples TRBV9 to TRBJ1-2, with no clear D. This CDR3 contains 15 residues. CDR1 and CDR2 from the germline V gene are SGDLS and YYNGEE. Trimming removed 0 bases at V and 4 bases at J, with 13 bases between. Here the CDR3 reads CASSVGVTSPYGYTF. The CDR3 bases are TGTGCCAGCAGCGTAGGCGTGACATCCCCCTATGGCTACACCTTC.

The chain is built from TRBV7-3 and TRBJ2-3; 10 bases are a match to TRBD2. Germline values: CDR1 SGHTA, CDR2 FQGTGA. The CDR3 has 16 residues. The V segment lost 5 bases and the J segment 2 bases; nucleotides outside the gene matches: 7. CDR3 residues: CASSPFSGGTTDTQYF. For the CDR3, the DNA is TGTGCCAGCAGCCCCTTTAGCGGGGGGACCACAGATACGCAGTATTTT.

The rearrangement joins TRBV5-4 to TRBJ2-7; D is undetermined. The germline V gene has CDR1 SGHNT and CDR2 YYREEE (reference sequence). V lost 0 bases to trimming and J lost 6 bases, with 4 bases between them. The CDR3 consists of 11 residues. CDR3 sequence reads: CASSLEAEQYF. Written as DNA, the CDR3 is TGTGCCAGCAGCTTGGAGGCCGAGCAGTACTTC.

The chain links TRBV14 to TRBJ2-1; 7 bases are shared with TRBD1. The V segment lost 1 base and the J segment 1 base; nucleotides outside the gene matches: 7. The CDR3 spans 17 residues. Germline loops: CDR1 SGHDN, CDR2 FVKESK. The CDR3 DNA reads TGTGCCAGCAGCCAAGTTGACAGGGTGAGGTCCTACAATGAGCAGTTCTTC. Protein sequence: CASSQVDRVRSYNEQFF.

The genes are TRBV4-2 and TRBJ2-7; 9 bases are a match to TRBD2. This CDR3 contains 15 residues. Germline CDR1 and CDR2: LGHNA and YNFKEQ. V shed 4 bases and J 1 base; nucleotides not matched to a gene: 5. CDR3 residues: CASSRGLAGSYEQYF. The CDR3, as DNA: TGTGCCAGCAGCCGTGGGCTAGCGGGGTCCTACGAGCAGTACTTC.

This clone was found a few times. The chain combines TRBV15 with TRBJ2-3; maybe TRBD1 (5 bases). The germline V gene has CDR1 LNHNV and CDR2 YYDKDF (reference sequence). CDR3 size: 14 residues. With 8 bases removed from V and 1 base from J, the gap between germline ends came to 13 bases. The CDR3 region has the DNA TGTGCCACCTCAGGCCAGGGCGGCACAGATACGCAGTATTTT. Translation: CATSGQGGTDTQYF.

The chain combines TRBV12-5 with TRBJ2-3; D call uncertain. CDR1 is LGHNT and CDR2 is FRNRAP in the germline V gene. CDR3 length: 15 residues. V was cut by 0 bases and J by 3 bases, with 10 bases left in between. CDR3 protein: CASGLVYEITDTQYF. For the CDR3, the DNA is TGTGCTAGTGGTTTGGTATACGAGATTACAGATACGCAGTATTTT.

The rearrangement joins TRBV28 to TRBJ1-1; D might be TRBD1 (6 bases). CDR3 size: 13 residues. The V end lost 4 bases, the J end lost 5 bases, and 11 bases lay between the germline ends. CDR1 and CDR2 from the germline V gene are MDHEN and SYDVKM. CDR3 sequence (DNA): TGTGCCAGCAGTTCGATAGGGGGTACTGAAGCTTTCTTT. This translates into CASSSIGGTEAFF.

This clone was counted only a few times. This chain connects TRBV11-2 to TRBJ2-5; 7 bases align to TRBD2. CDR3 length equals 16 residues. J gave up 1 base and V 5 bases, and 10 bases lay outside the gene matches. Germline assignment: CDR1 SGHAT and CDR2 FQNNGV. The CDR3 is CASSLNVRGTQETQYF. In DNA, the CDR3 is TGTGCCAGCAGCCTCAACGTGCGGGGGACCCAAGAGACCCAGTACTTC.

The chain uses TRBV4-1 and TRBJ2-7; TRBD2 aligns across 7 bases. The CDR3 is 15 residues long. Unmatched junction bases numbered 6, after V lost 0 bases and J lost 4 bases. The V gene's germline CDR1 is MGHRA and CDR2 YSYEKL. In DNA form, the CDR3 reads TGCGCCAGCAGCCAAGATTGGGGGGGGTCATACGAGCAGTACTTC. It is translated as CASSQDWGGSYEQYF.